Below are 29 T cell receptor beta chains sequenced from a single sample in a study of regulatory T cells in long-lasting Graves disease. The time point denotes: newly diagnosed GD, antithyroid drugs for less than 3 months. PBMCs provided the RNA from which the TCR library was made. Building the TCR beta libraries relied on iRepertoire HTBI primers, and CDR3 regions underwent Arm-PCR. MiXCR, applied by TCRdb to the multiplex PCR reads, yields one record per CDR3 protein. Here the sample spans about 540,000 distinct CDR3 sequences, about 13% being singletons. This sample also belongs to another study, concerning T cells in Graves' hyperthyroidism and ophthalmopathy.

The specimen comprised peripheral blood mononuclear cells (PBMCs), sampled at new diagnosis, from a patient treated with antithyroid drugs. Source of these receptors: a man between 25 and 39 years old with Graves disease.

J is TRBJ2-3 and V is TRBV24-1; 16 nucleotides match TRBD2. CDR1 and CDR2 (germline): KGHDR, SFDVKD. Trimming cost V 4 bases and J 2 bases; bases outside gene matches: 5. The CDR3 totals 18 residues. The CDR3 nucleotides read TGTGCCACCAGTGACCCGGGACTAGCGGGAGGGAACACAGATACGCAGTATTTT. Protein: CATSDPGLAGGNTDTQYF.

This clonotype was found a few times. The chain has TRBV10-1 and TRBJ1-5, with D unclear. The CDR3 length is 13 residues. Germline V gives CDR1 WNHNN, CDR2 SYGVQD (reference sequence). Trimming left V 5 bases short and J 2 bases short, with 7 bases between. The CDR3 loop is CASSKGGNQPQHF. The CDR3 nucleotides are TGCGCCAGCAGTAAGGGAGGCAATCAGCCCCAGCATTTT.

This clonotype was seen ten or more times. This chain uses TRBV9 with TRBJ2-3, with 8 bases fitting TRBD2. Unmatched junction bases numbered 9, after V lost 0 bases and J lost 6 bases. The germline CDR1 and CDR2 sequences are SGDLS and YYNGEE. CDR3 length equals 16 residues. The CDR3 here is CASSVAGAGGSDTQYF. The CDR3 DNA sequence: TGTGCCAGCAGCGTAGCTGGGGCGGGAGGATCGGATACGCAGTATTTT.

The sample holds many counts of this clonotype. At one boundary the junction diverges from the germline segment, which might be a read error. This chain links TRBV5-1 with TRBJ2-6; D is possibly TRBD2 (6 bases). Per the germline V gene, CDR1 is SGHRS and CDR2 is YFSETQ. CDR3 length equals 15 residues. The CDR3 sequence: CASSFGGSGANVLTF. The CDR3, as DNA: TGTGCCAGCAGTTTCGGGGGCTCTGGGGCCAACGTCCTGACTTTC.

The chain has TRBV20-1 and TRBJ2-3; the match to TRBD2 covers 10 bases. CDR3 length equals 18 residues. V trimming: 6 bases; J trimming: 2 bases; junction bases outside the gene matches: 17. Germline V gives CDR1 DFQATT, CDR2 SNEGSKA (reference sequence). The CDR3 DNA sequence: TGCAGTGCCCACGTTGGGACTAGCGAGCGGGGGGTCACAGATACGCAGTATTTT. Protein: CSAHVGTSERGVTDTQYF.

For this clonotype: Germline is not matched at one junction end, which may reflect a read error. This chain uses TRBV20-1 with TRBJ1-5; D gene ambiguous. The CDR3 runs 14 residues. CDR1 and CDR2 (germline): DFQATT, SNEGSKA (reference sequence). The CDR3 sequence: CSTRVGFANQPQHF. The CDR3, as DNA: TGCAGTACTAGAGTAGGGTTTGCAAATCAGCCCCAGCATTTT.

This clonotype was counted ten times or more. The V call is TRBV24-1, the J call TRBJ2-3; TRBD2 agrees at 11 bases. Germline V CDR1 and CDR2: KGHDR, SFDVKD. The CDR3 is 18 amino acids. V was clipped by 6 bases and J by 6 bases; unmatched bases: 16. CDR3 amino acids: CATSKTGGLAASADTQYF. In DNA form, the CDR3 reads TGTGCCACCAGTAAAACGGGGGGACTAGCGGCCTCTGCGGATACGCAGTATTTT.

This clonotype was seen a few times. V and J are TRBV10-3 and TRBJ1-2, with D unresolved. The V and J ends lost 0 bases and 5 bases respectively, with 7 bases between them. Germline lookup yields CDR1 ENHRY and CDR2 SYGVKD. The CDR3 is made up of 13 amino acids. The chain's CDR3 is CAISESPEYGYTF. CDR3 nucleotide sequence: TGTGCCATCAGTGAGTCGCCAGAATATGGCTACACCTTC.

This clonotype was recorded at least ten times. The J gene is TRBJ2-5, the V gene TRBV7-6; 8 nucleotides line up with TRBD2. This CDR3 is built from 16 residues. The germline V gene has CDR1 SGHVS and CDR2 FNYEAQ. V lost 2 bases to trimming and J lost 4 bases; unmatched junction nucleotides: 9. As DNA, the CDR3 is TGTGCCAGCAGCTTATCCGCGAGCGGGAGAGGAGAGACCCAGTACTTC. The encoded protein is CASSLSASGRGETQYF. Together with reference TRBV7-6 and TRBJ2-5, the CDR3 gives the full variable domain: GAGVSQSPRYKVTKRGQDVALRCDPISGHVSLYWYRQALGQGPEFLTYFNYEAQQDKSGLPNDRFSAERPEGSISTLTIQRTEQRDSAMYRCASSLSASGRGETQYFGPGTRLLVL.

This clonotype was seen a handful of times. The chain is built from TRBV10-3 and TRBJ1-3; 10 positions agree with TRBD1. Germline V gives CDR1 ENHRY, CDR2 SYGVKD. The CDR3 runs 15 residues. V shed 4 bases, J shed 1 base, and the junction held 1 base outside the gene matches. Here the CDR3 DNA reads TGTGCCATCAGTGGGACAGGGGGTTCTGGAAACACCATATATTTT. Protein: CAISGTGGSGNTIYF.

Ten or more counts support this clonotype. The chain joins TRBV29-1 to TRBJ1-4; perhaps TRBD1 as D (6 bases). Germline V gene data show CDR1 as SQVTM and CDR2 as ANQGSEA. This CDR3 region has 13 residues. Trimming left V 4 bases short and J 4 bases short, with 10 bases between. CDR3 amino acids: CSVVGAFNEKLFF. CDR3 DNA: TGCAGCGTTGTGGGGGCCTTTAATGAAAAACTGTTTTTT.

This chain connects TRBV6-2 or TRBV6-3 to TRBJ2-3; tentatively, D is TRBD2 (5 bases). The V end was cut by 10 bases, the J end by 0 bases, with 14 bases between. CDR1 and CDR2 from the germline V gene are MNHEY and SVGEGT. The CDR3 loop spans 14 amino acids. CDR3 DNA: TGTGCCATCCGCTCGGGCGGGAGCACAGATACGCAGTATTTT. Its translation: CAIRSGGSTDTQYF.

This clonotype was observed at least ten times. The rearrangement uses TRBV3-1 and TRBJ1-1; D not resolved. Germline CDR1 and CDR2: LGHDT and YNNKEL (reference sequence). CDR3 length: 14 amino acids. The ends were cut back, 2 bases at V and 6 bases at J, with 13 bases in the middle. The CDR3 DNA reads TGTGCCAGCAGCCAATTAGGTACGCACGCTGAAGCTTTCTTT. This gives the protein CASSQLGTHAEAFF.

This clonotype was detected ten times or more. The chain links TRBV10-3 to TRBJ1-1; 9 nucleotides agree with TRBD1. This CDR3 spans 14 amino acids. Germline lookup yields CDR1 ENHRY and CDR2 SYGVKD. V lost 6 bases and J lost 5; bases outside the gene matches: 7. The CDR3 here is CAIRETGGRTEAFF. DNA for the CDR3: TGTGCCATCAGGGAGACAGGGGGACGGACTGAAGCTTTCTTT.

In its sample, this clonotype was seen many times. The gene calls are TRBV29-1 and TRBJ2-1; no clear D. Trimming stripped 1 base from V and 2 bases from J, with 15 bases between. Per the germline V gene, CDR1 is SQVTM and CDR2 is ANQGSEA. The CDR3 runs 16 residues. This chain's CDR3 is CSVEGMEGMPYNEQFF. The CDR3 DNA reads as TGCAGCGTTGAAGGAATGGAAGGGATGCCCTACAATGAGCAGTTCTTC.

This chain uses TRBV29-1 with TRBJ2-2; D gene uncertain. Trimming pared 5 bases from V and 6 bases from J, leaving 7 bases between. This CDR3 comprises 11 residues. Germline CDR1 is SQVTM and CDR2 is ANQGSEA. The CDR3 DNA reads as TGCAGCGTTTTCGGGTCCGGGGAGCTGTTTTTT. It yields the protein CSVFGSGELFF.

This clonotype appeared many times. This chain's CDR3 is CASSPGTSRSYEQYF. The CDR3 region has the DNA TGTGCCAGCAGCCCAGGGACTAGCCGGAGTTACGAGCAGTACTTC. The chain recombines TRBV7-8 with TRBJ2-7; 9 positions match TRBD2. Germline-derived CDR1 and CDR2 are SGHVS and FQNEAQ. Trimming removed 5 bases from V and 4 bases from J; junction bases left unmatched: 9. The length of the CDR3 is 15 residues.

This clonotype was counted only a few times. This may arise from a read error, as a much more abundant clone is one base away. CDR3 sequence reads: CASSFTGMSGYTF. The DNA of the CDR3 is TGTGCCAGCAGTTTTACGGGGATGAGTGGCTACACCTTC. V gene TRBV12-3 or TRBV12-4 combines with J gene TRBJ1-2; no firm D call. Trimming left V 3 bases short and J 7 bases short, with 12 bases between. CDR3 length equals 13 residues.

This clonotype has a count of ten or more. The rearrangement links TRBV24-1 to TRBJ2-1; D is possibly TRBD2 (6 bases). V was pared by 4 bases and J by 5 bases, with 17 bases between. The germline V gene encodes CDR1 KGHDR and CDR2 SFDVKD. The CDR3 totals 16 residues. The CDR3 here is CATSDPGSSTHNEQFF. DNA of the CDR3: TGTGCCACCAGTGACCCCGGGAGTTCAACCCACAATGAGCAGTTCTTC.

There are many counts of this clonotype. The genes are TRBV6-5 and TRBJ1-2, with 9 bases that match TRBD1. CDR3 size: 14 residues. Per the germline V gene, CDR1 is MNHEY and CDR2 is SVGAGI. Trimming at V came to 2 bases and at J to 2 bases, leaving 0 bases not matched to a gene. In DNA form, the CDR3 reads TGTGCCAGCAGTTACGGGACAGGGAACTATGGCTACACCTTC. Protein sequence: CASSYGTGNYGYTF.

This clonotype was observed many times. The rearrangement links TRBV20-1 to TRBJ1-1; maybe TRBD1 (6 bases). V shed 5 bases and J shed 1 base, with 14 bases lying between them. CDR1 is DFQATT and CDR2 is SNEGSKA in the germline V gene (reference sequence). The length of the CDR3 is 14 residues. CDR3 sequence: CSAYLQGGNTEAFF. CDR3 nucleotides: TGCAGTGCTTACCTACAGGGTGGGAACACTGAAGCTTTCTTT.

This clonotype appeared a few times. This chain connects TRBV6-4 to TRBJ2-7; D gene ambiguous. The CDR3 loop spans 14 amino acids. The germline V gene encodes CDR1 MRHNA and CDR2 SNTAGT. V lost 6 bases, J lost 0 bases, and 12 bases lay in between. For the CDR3, the DNA is TGTGCCAGCAGACCACTATATTCCTCCTACGAGCAGTACTTC. Translated: CASRPLYSSYEQYF.

This clonotype was observed a single time. This chain connects TRBV27 to TRBJ1-2; 8 bases map to TRBD1. J was trimmed by 6 bases and V by 2 bases; bases with no gene match: 11. Germline CDR1 MNHEY, CDR2 SMNVEV (reference sequence). The CDR3 contains 16 residues. CDR3 residues: CASSLGAGGRPNGYTF. The CDR3 DNA sequence: TGTGCCAGCAGTTTAGGGGCAGGGGGCCGGCCAAATGGCTACACCTTC.

The rearrangement uses TRBV5-1 and TRBJ2-6, with a tentative D call TRBD1 (6 bases). Trimming took 0 bases from V and 0 from J, leaving 10 bases between them. Germline V CDR1 and CDR2: SGHRS, YFSETQ. The length of the CDR3 is 17 residues. The CDR3, as DNA: TGCGCCAGCAGCTTGGCGACAGGCCCCTCTGGGGCCAACGTCCTGACTTTC. It specifies CASSLATGPSGANVLTF. Together with reference TRBV5-1 and TRBJ2-6, the CDR3 gives the full variable domain: KAGVTQTPRYLIKTRGQQVTLSCSPISGHRSVSWYQQTPGQGLQFLFEYFSETQRNKGNFPGRFSGRQFSNSRSEMNVSTLELGDSALYLCASSLATGPSGANVLTFGAGSRLTVL.

This sequence joins TRBV19 and TRBJ2-1, with D possibly being TRBD1 (5 bases). The germline CDR1 and CDR2 sequences are LNHDA and SQIVND (reference sequence). The CDR3 has 18 amino acids. V lost 3 bases, J lost 9 bases, and 27 bases lay in between. CDR3 region: CASSMRRNAWGGRVEQFF. The CDR3 coding sequence is TGTGCCAGTAGTATGCGTAGAAACGCGTGGGGCGGACGGGTTGAGCAGTTCTTC.

This chain joins TRBV5-1 and TRBJ2-1, with TRBD2 matching over 10 bases. With V trimmed by 0 bases and J by 8 bases, 5 bases remained unmatched. The CDR3 covers 15 residues. CDR1 SGHRS and CDR2 YFSETQ come from the germline V gene. CDR3 bases: TGCGCCAGCAGCTTGGGCCCTAGCGGGGGTTATGAGCAGTTCTTC. Amino acids: CASSLGPSGGYEQFF.

This clonotype was seen just once. The chain couples TRBV29-1 to TRBJ1-2, with D possibly TRBD1 on 6 matching bases. Deletions cut 7 bases from V and 0 bases from J, with 15 bases between. The CDR3 is made up of 14 amino acids. Germline V gene data show CDR1 as SQVTM and CDR2 as ANQGSEA. The CDR3 spells CSASQGLTNYGYTF. CDR3 sequence (DNA): TGCAGCGCCTCACAGGGATTAACTAACTATGGCTACACCTTC.

This clonotype showed up just a few times. V is TRBV19 and J is TRBJ1-5; D is uncertain. There are 15 residues in the CDR3. Germline values: CDR1 LNHDA, CDR2 SQIVND (reference sequence). Trimming stripped 5 bases from V and 5 bases from J, with 16 bases between. CDR3 region: CASSGDPRIDQPQHF. In DNA, the CDR3 is TGTGCCAGTAGTGGAGACCCGAGGATAGATCAGCCCCAGCATTTT.

The rearrangement links TRBV5-1 to TRBJ2-7; 8 positions match TRBD2. The germline gives CDR1 SGHRS, CDR2 YFSETQ. CDR3 size: 16 residues. With V trimmed by 4 bases and J by 2 bases, 11 bases remained unmatched. This CDR3 reads CASSPPALADTYEQYF. In DNA form, the CDR3 reads TGCGCCAGCAGCCCGCCGGCACTAGCGGACACCTACGAGCAGTACTTC.